These T cell receptor beta chains were read from a single sample in a study of shared clonotypes between healthy human individuals. Sequencing used immunoSEQ multiplex PCR; TCRdb keeps in-frame clones, though not all of them. The top ten hold about 12% of the sample, which has about 490,000 clones, 79% seen once. The sequenced material came from PBMCs. These receptors were collected from a woman in her 40s in good health. Some clones in this sample may be carry-over from other donors' samples. Both conserved end residues are part of each CDR3. The order of the fields is J gene, V gene, clone size, D gene, CDR3 protein, CDR3 DNA. The D gene is left open where the match is weak. Size is omitted from some rows. Given values are once, few, many or a class for expanded clones.

j_gene: TRBJ2-5
v_gene: TRBV5-1
abundance: -
d_gene: -
CDR3aa: CASSSQGETQYF
CDR3nt: TGCGCCAGCAGCTCCCAGGGAGAGACCCAGTACTTC

j_gene: TRBJ2-2
v_gene: TRBV5-1
abundance: -
d_gene: TRBD2
CDR3aa: CASSLEGSGRNTGELFF
CDR3nt: TGCGCCAGCAGCTTGGAAGGTAGCGGGAGGAACACCGGGGAGCTGTTTTTT

j_gene: TRBJ2-7
v_gene: TRBV27
abundance: -
d_gene: TRBD2
CDR3aa: CASSPGGRHEQYF
CDR3nt: TGTGCCAGCAGCCCGGGCGGGAGACACGAGCAGTACTTC

j_gene: TRBJ1-4
v_gene: TRBV4-2
abundance: -
d_gene: TRBD1
CDR3aa: CASSQEQGTGDEKLFF
CDR3nt: TGTGCCAGCAGCCAAGAACAGGGGACAGGGGACGAAAAACTGTTTTTT

j_gene: TRBJ2-7
v_gene: TRBV5-4
abundance: -
d_gene: TRBD1
CDR3aa: CASSLKVSQGASYEQYF
CDR3nt: TGTGCCAGCAGCTTGAAGGTTAGCCAGGGGGCTTCCTACGAGCAGTACTTC

j_gene: TRBJ2-5
v_gene: TRBV9
abundance: -
d_gene: TRBD2
CDR3aa: CASSVGSGGRTETQYF
CDR3nt: TGTGCCAGCAGCGTAGGCAGTGGCGGGAGGACAGAGACCCAGTACTTC

j_gene: TRBJ2-1
v_gene: TRBV27
abundance: -
d_gene: -
CDR3aa: CASRQTLYNEQFF
CDR3nt: TGTGCCAGCAGGCAGACCCTCTACAATGAGCAGTTCTTC

j_gene: TRBJ1-4
v_gene: TRBV18
abundance: -
d_gene: -
CDR3aa: CASSPNGEKLFF
CDR3nt: TGTGCCAGCTCACCTAATGGCGAAAAACTGTTTTTT

j_gene: TRBJ2-1
v_gene: TRBV5-6
abundance: -
d_gene: TRBD2
CDR3aa: CASSWRLAGANEQFF
CDR3nt: TGTGCCAGCAGCTGGAGACTAGCGGGAGCCAATGAGCAGTTCTTC

j_gene: TRBJ2-5
v_gene: TRBV28
abundance: -
d_gene: -
CDR3aa: CASSSGTIQETQYF
CDR3nt: TGTGCCAGCAGCTCTGGGACAATACAAGAGACCCAGTACTTC

j_gene: TRBJ2-7
v_gene: TRBV29-1
abundance: -
d_gene: -
CDR3aa: CSVDQGSYEQYF
CDR3nt: TGCAGCGTTGACCAGGGCTCCTACGAGCAGTACTTC

j_gene: TRBJ1-2
v_gene: TRBV5-6
abundance: few
d_gene: -
CDR3aa: CASSLGRFGGYTF
CDR3nt: TGTGCCAGCAGCTTGGGCAGGTTTGGTGGCTACACCTTC

j_gene: TRBJ1-2
v_gene: TRBV7-2
abundance: -
d_gene: -
CDR3aa: CASSFTANYGYTF
CDR3nt: TGTGCCAGCAGCTTTACAGCTAACTATGGCTACACCTTC

j_gene: TRBJ2-2
v_gene: TRBV7-8
abundance: -
d_gene: TRBD2
CDR3aa: CASSLVGGRANTGELFF
CDR3nt: TGTGCCAGCAGCTTAGTTGGCGGGAGGGCGAACACCGGGGAGCTGTTTTTT

j_gene: TRBJ1-3
v_gene: TRBV5-1
abundance: once
d_gene: -
CDR3aa: CASSSGQRSGNTIYF
CDR3nt: TGCGCCAGCAGCTCAGGACAGCGCTCTGGAAACACCATATATTTT

j_gene: TRBJ2-7
v_gene: TRBV5-6
abundance: -
d_gene: -
CDR3aa: CASSSGQREPQYF
CDR3nt: TGTGCCAGCAGCTCTGGACAGAGGGAACCCCAGTACTTC

j_gene: TRBJ1-2
v_gene: TRBV2
abundance: few
d_gene: -
CDR3aa: CASSEGLGPNYGYTF
CDR3nt: TGTGCCAGCAGTGAGGGTCTAGGGCCTAACTATGGCTACACCTTC

j_gene: TRBJ2-3
v_gene: TRBV12-5
abundance: few
d_gene: TRBD1
CDR3aa: CASGSGTVTDTQYF
CDR3nt: TGTGCTAGTGGTTCCGGGACAGTCACAGATACGCAGTATTTT

j_gene: TRBJ1-3
v_gene: TRBV5-1
abundance: -
d_gene: -
CDR3aa: CASRPDSGNTIYF
CDR3nt: TGCGCCAGCAGGCCAGACTCTGGAAACACCATATATTTT

j_gene: TRBJ2-7
v_gene: TRBV7-2
abundance: -
d_gene: -
CDR3aa: CASSPGDGAYEQYF
CDR3nt: TGTGCCAGCAGCCCGGGGGACGGCGCCTACGAGCAGTACTTC

j_gene: TRBJ1-1
v_gene: TRBV30
abundance: -
d_gene: -
CDR3aa: CAWSRFLGEAFF
CDR3nt: TGTGCCTGGAGTAGGTTCCTGGGTGAAGCTTTCTTT

j_gene: TRBJ2-3
v_gene: TRBV9
abundance: -
d_gene: -
CDR3aa: CASSVEVGVTDTQYF
CDR3nt: TGTGCCAGCAGCGTAGAGGTGGGAGTGACGGATACGCAGTATTTT

j_gene: TRBJ1-1
v_gene: TRBV11-2
abundance: -
d_gene: -
CDR3aa: CASSRGTNTEAFF
CDR3nt: TGTGCCAGCAGCCGGGGAACGAACACTGAAGCTTTCTTT

j_gene: TRBJ2-1
v_gene: TRBV15
abundance: -
d_gene: -
CDR3aa: CATRLDSYHEQFF
CDR3nt: TGTGCCACCAGGCTAGACAGTTATCATGAGCAGTTCTTC

j_gene: TRBJ2-2
v_gene: TRBV6-1
abundance: -
d_gene: -
CDR3aa: CASSGWSQNTGELFF
CDR3nt: TGTGCCAGCAGTGGGTGGAGCCAGAACACCGGGGAGCTGTTTTTT

j_gene: TRBJ2-3
v_gene: TRBV5-1
abundance: -
d_gene: -
CDR3aa: CASSPTTTGYTDTQYF
CDR3nt: TGCGCCAGCAGCCCCACGACAACGGGCTACACAGATACGCAGTATTTT

j_gene: TRBJ2-1
v_gene: TRBV6-1
abundance: -
d_gene: TRBD2
CDR3aa: CASSEADGAGDEQFF
CDR3nt: TGTGCCAGCAGTGAAGCAGACGGGGCGGGAGATGAGCAGTTCTTC

j_gene: TRBJ1-4
v_gene: TRBV23-1
abundance: few
d_gene: -
CDR3aa: CASSQSREKLFF
CDR3nt: TGCGCCAGCAGTCAATCGCGGGAAAAACTGTTTTTT

j_gene: TRBJ2-1
v_gene: TRBV28
abundance: many
d_gene: TRBD1
CDR3aa: CASIDRGAYNEQFF
CDR3nt: TGTGCCAGTATAGACAGGGGGGCCTACAATGAGCAGTTCTTC

j_gene: TRBJ1-1
v_gene: TRBV18
abundance: -
d_gene: -
CDR3aa: CASSPEARTEAFF
CDR3nt: TGTGCCAGCTCACCGGAGGCGCGGACTGAAGCTTTCTTT

j_gene: TRBJ1-5
v_gene: TRBV5-6
abundance: -
d_gene: -
CDR3aa: CASSPGPGSNQPQHF
CDR3nt: TGTGCCAGCAGTCCGGGCCCTGGGAGCAATCAGCCCCAGCATTTT

j_gene: TRBJ1-1
v_gene: TRBV29-1
abundance: many
d_gene: -
CDR3aa: CSVWREDTEAFF
CDR3nt: TGCAGCGTGTGGAGGGAGGACACTGAAGCTTTCTTT

j_gene: TRBJ2-3
v_gene: TRBV6-5
abundance: -
d_gene: -
CDR3aa: CASSYSNRETDTQYF
CDR3nt: TGTGCCAGCAGTTACTCGAACAGGGAAACAGATACGCAGTATTTT

j_gene: TRBJ2-6
v_gene: TRBV6-6
abundance: few
d_gene: -
CDR3aa: CASNSLGAGANVLTF
CDR3nt: TGTGCCAGCAACAGTTTGGGTGCCGGGGCCAACGTCCTGACTTTC

j_gene: TRBJ1-1
v_gene: TRBV9
abundance: once
d_gene: -
CDR3aa: CASSPWDPRGGTEAFF
CDR3nt: TGTGCCAGCAGCCCGTGGGACCCTCGGGGGGGCACTGAAGCTTTCTTT

j_gene: TRBJ2-5
v_gene: TRBV7-3
abundance: -
d_gene: -
CDR3aa: CASSFTWGETQYF
CDR3nt: TGTGCCAGCAGCTTTACGTGGGGAGAGACCCAGTACTTC

j_gene: TRBJ1-1
v_gene: TRBV15
abundance: -
d_gene: -
CDR3aa: CATSRDLGTEAFF
CDR3nt: TGTGCCACCAGCAGAGATCTTGGCACTGAAGCTTTCTTT

j_gene: TRBJ2-5
v_gene: TRBV7-9
abundance: -
d_gene: TRBD2
CDR3aa: CASNFGLAQETQYF
CDR3nt: TGTGCCAGCAACTTTGGACTAGCCCAAGAGACCCAGTACTTC

j_gene: TRBJ2-7
v_gene: TRBV7-2
abundance: -
d_gene: TRBD1
CDR3aa: CASSLGRGPYEQYF
CDR3nt: TGTGCCAGCAGCTTAGGCAGGGGGCCTTACGAGCAGTACTTC

j_gene: TRBJ1-1
v_gene: TRBV11-3
abundance: -
d_gene: TRBD1
CDR3aa: CASSLQGDTEAFF
CDR3nt: TGTGCCAGCAGCTTACAGGGGGACACTGAAGCTTTCTTT

j_gene: TRBJ1-2
v_gene: TRBV10-3
abundance: -
d_gene: TRBD1
CDR3aa: CAISGGTGHTARTF
CDR3nt: TGTGCCATCAGTGGGGGGACAGGCCATACCGCCCGCACCTTC

j_gene: TRBJ1-4
v_gene: TRBV7-9
abundance: -
d_gene: TRBD1
CDR3aa: CASSYGQGKLFF
CDR3nt: TGTGCCAGCAGCTACGGACAGGGAAAACTGTTTTTT

j_gene: TRBJ2-1
v_gene: TRBV5-4
abundance: -
d_gene: -
CDR3aa: CASSYSSGWGEQFF
CDR3nt: TGTGCCAGCAGCTATAGCAGCGGTTGGGGGGAGCAGTTCTTC

j_gene: TRBJ2-1
v_gene: TRBV30
abundance: -
d_gene: -
CDR3aa: CASAIGGGPGEQFF
CDR3nt: TGTGCCTCGGCCATAGGGGGAGGGCCCGGTGAGCAGTTCTTC

j_gene: TRBJ1-5
v_gene: TRBV19
abundance: once
d_gene: TRBD1
CDR3aa: CASRGEEQGGPQHF
CDR3nt: TGTGCCAGTAGAGGAGAGGAGCAGGGGGGGCCCCAGCATTTT

j_gene: TRBJ2-7
v_gene: TRBV20-1
abundance: -
d_gene: -
CDR3aa: CSARWGYEQYF
CDR3nt: TGCAGTGCTAGATGGGGTTACGAGCAGTACTTC

j_gene: TRBJ1-2
v_gene: TRBV6-5
abundance: -
d_gene: -
CDR3aa: CASSYSGTSTDGYTF
CDR3nt: TGTGCCAGCAGTTACTCCGGGACCTCAACTGATGGCTACACCTTC

j_gene: TRBJ2-2
v_gene: TRBV4-1
abundance: few
d_gene: -
CDR3aa: CASSHLGTGELFF
CDR3nt: TGCGCCAGCAGCCACCTAGGCACCGGGGAGCTGTTTTTT

j_gene: TRBJ2-1
v_gene: TRBV7-3
abundance: -
d_gene: -
CDR3aa: CASSPQMLGSNEQFF
CDR3nt: TGTGCCAGCAGCCCTCAGATGCTAGGTTCCAATGAGCAGTTCTTC

j_gene: TRBJ2-1
v_gene: TRBV7-3
abundance: -
d_gene: TRBD2
CDR3aa: CASSLLSGRTDEQFF
CDR3nt: TGTGCCAGCAGCTTACTGAGCGGGAGAACAGATGAGCAGTTCTTC

j_gene: TRBJ1-1
v_gene: TRBV10-3
abundance: few
d_gene: -
CDR3aa: CAIRGSLNTEAFF
CDR3nt: TGTGCCATTCGGGGCAGTTTGAACACTGAAGCTTTCTTT